A single sample gave rise to the 7 T cell receptor beta chains below, sequenced in a study of OX40 agonist ivuxolimab in advanced cancers. The library was generated by the immunoSEQ multiplex PCR assay. TCRdb's version of the immuneACCESS table is confined to in-frame rearrangements and falls short of the full clone set. An unresolved V gene accounts for under half of the shortfall where checked; the remainder is of unknown origin. For this sample there are about 24,000 clones; 65% to 85% appear just once. The ten largest clonotypes hold roughly 15% of the sample. This specimen consisted of CD4+ or CD8+ T cells sorted from blood, obtained in a trial of the OX40 agonist ivuxolimab. These receptors were taken from an adult with an advanced solid tumor such as melanoma, head and neck, liver or kidney cancer.

The chain is built from TRBV18 and TRBJ2-7; weak D call: TRBD1 (6 bases). Germline V gives CDR1 KGHSH, CDR2 LQKENI. V was cut by 4 bases and J by 1 base, with 14 bases left in between. The CDR3 sequence is 15 residues long. CDR3 sequence: CASSQYRDRSYEQYF. In nucleotides, the CDR3 is TGTGCCAGCTCACAATACAGGGATAGGTCCTACGAGCAGTACTTC. Full variable domain (outside the CDR3, taken from reference TRBV18 and TRBJ2-7): NAGVMQNPRHLVRRRGQEARLRCSPMKGHSHVYWYRQLPEEGLKFMVYLQKENIIDESGMPKERFSAEFPKEGPSILRIQQVVRGDSAAYFCASSQYRDRSYEQYFGPGTRLTVT.

This rearrangement joins TRBV28 to TRBJ2-5; 7 bases align to TRBD1. Matching the DNA end better, TRBJ2-7 makes the J call doubtful. The CDR3 extends over 14 amino acids. CDR1 and CDR2 (germline): MDHEN, SYDVKM. This CDR3 reads CASTEQGPSYEQYF. CDR3 nucleotides: TGTGCCAGCACCGAACAGGGGCCCTCCTACGAGCAGTACTTC.

The chain links TRBV7-6 to TRBJ1-1; TRBD1 matches 9 bases. Looked up from germline, CDR1 is SGHVS and CDR2 is FNYEAQ. V was clipped by 5 bases and J by 2 bases; unmatched bases: 6. CDR3 length: 15 amino acids. DNA for the CDR3: TGTGCCAGCAGCCCCATGACAGGGGGTAACACTGAAGCTTTCTTT. Encoded protein: CASSPMTGGNTEAFF.

In this sample, this clone turned up a few times. The chain recombines TRBV6-5 with TRBJ1-2; unclear D gene. This CDR3 region has 15 residues. Germline CDR1 reads MNHEY; CDR2 reads SVGAGI. The germline V and J ends were trimmed by 6 bases and 4 bases, with 18 bases remaining between them. CDR3 loop: CASSAERGWSYGYTF. CDR3 nucleotides: TGTGCCAGCAGCGCGGAAAGAGGCTGGTCCTATGGCTACACCTTC.

This chain uses TRBV2 with TRBJ1-1, with D unresolved. This CDR3 is built from 13 residues. The V end was cut by 8 bases, the J end by 1 base, with 11 bases between. Germline V gene data show CDR1 as SNHLY and CDR2 as FYNNEI. CDR3 in DNA: TGTGCCAGCCGGGCCCGAACGAACACTGAAGCTTTCTTT. Protein product: CASRARTNTEAFF.

This chain connects TRBV13 to TRBJ2-3; D is ambiguous. Trimming left V 5 bases short and J 0 bases short, with 15 bases between. CDR1 is PRHDT and CDR2 is FYEKMQ in the germline V gene (reference sequence). The length of the CDR3 is 16 residues. CDR3 sequence (DNA): TGTGCCAGCAGCACCGGGCCGTACCTTAGCACAGATACGCAGTATTTT. It yields the protein CASSTGPYLSTDTQYF.

The CDR3 DNA is TGCGCCAGCAGCTCCGGGACAGAGGGGTACCAAGAGACCCAGTACTTC. Protein: CASSSGTEGYQETQYF. J is TRBJ2-5 and V is TRBV5-1; 7 bases agree with TRBD1. CDR1 is SGHRS and CDR2 is YFSETQ in the germline V gene. CDR3 length: 16 residues. Trimming took 3 bases from V and 0 from J; bases not matched to a gene: 8.